A selection of T cell receptor beta chains follows, all from one sample in a study of cytomegalovirus exposure and HLA in healthy donors. Data came from immunoSEQ multiplex PCR; TCRdb stores just in-frame clones and leaves some out. The table lists 70,000 to 90,000 clones, 55% to 70% of them singletons, with 14% to 15% in the top ten. Sequenced material: PBMCs. These receptors were collected from a woman aged 40 to 55 in good health and CMV-seropositive. Both conserved end residues are part of each CDR3. The D gene is left open where the match is weak. Expanded clones get a size class; other rows say once, few or many, or leave the size out.

J gene	D gene	clone size	V gene	CDR3 protein	CDR3 DNA
TRBJ2-7	-	few	TRBV10-3	CAIRGGESYEQYF	TGTGCCATCCGGGGAGGTGAATCCTACGAGCAGTACTTC
TRBJ2-7	TRBD1	-	TRBV6-5	CASSYYGRGSGEQYF	TGTGCCAGCAGTTACTATGGCAGGGGGTCGGGTGAGCAGTACTTC
TRBJ2-1	TRBD2	-	TRBV19	CASSTSGGVVEQFF	TGTGCCAGTAGTACCTCGGGGGGGGTGGTTGAGCAGTTCTTC
TRBJ2-5	TRBD1	few	TRBV2	CASSRGQDFQETQYF	TGTGCCAGCAGCCGGGGACAGGACTTCCAAGAGACCCAGTACTTC
TRBJ2-1	-	-	TRBV28	CASLNSPPNNEQFF	TGTGCCAGCCTCAATAGCCCCCCTAACAATGAGCAGTTCTTC
TRBJ2-7	-	-	TRBV7-9	CASSSHRDEQYF	TGTGCCAGCAGCTCACACAGGGACGAGCAGTACTTC
TRBJ2-3	TRBD2	-	TRBV7-2	CASSLASGGADTQYF	TGTGCCAGCAGCTTAGCGAGCGGGGGGGCAGATACGCAGTATTTT
TRBJ1-3	-	-	TRBV19	CASRPRGDSGNTIYF	TGTGCCAGTAGACCCCGGGGAGACTCTGGAAACACCATATATTTT
TRBJ2-7	-	-	TRBV7-9	CASSLVGTPAYEQYF	TGTGCCAGCAGCTTAGTGGGGACACCGGCCTACGAGCAGTACTTC
TRBJ2-2	-	-	TRBV6-5	CASSTNRENTGELFF	TGTGCCAGCAGTACCAACAGGGAAAACACCGGGGAGCTGTTTTTT
TRBJ2-5	TRBD1	-	TRBV28	CASSSGQGIKETQYF	TGTGCCAGCAGTTCGGGACAGGGGATTAAAGAGACCCAGTACTTC
TRBJ2-1	-	-	TRBV5-1	CASSLEQFAYNEQFF	TGCGCCAGCAGCTTGGAACAGTTCGCCTACAATGAGCAGTTCTTC
TRBJ2-5	TRBD2	-	TRBV7-6	CASSALAGNQETQYF	TGTGCCAGCAGCGCACTAGCGGGTAACCAAGAGACCCAGTACTTC
TRBJ1-2	-	few	TRBV20-1	CSARSNYGYTF	TGCAGTGCTCGTTCTAACTATGGCTACACCTTC
TRBJ1-2	-	few	TRBV19	CASSLPIQGIGGYTF	TGTGCCAGTAGTCTCCCTATCCAGGGGATCGGTGGCTACACCTTC
TRBJ2-3	TRBD1	-	TRBV9	CASSPRVIGTGTDTQYF	TGTGCCAGCAGCCCGCGAGTGATCGGGACAGGGACAGATACGCAGTATTTT
TRBJ2-2	-	few	TRBV7-2	CASRSQPGTGELFF	TGTGCCAGCAGAAGCCAGCCGGGGACCGGGGAGCTGTTTTTT
TRBJ2-7	-	-	TRBV7-9	CASSPAARTYEQYF	TGTGCCAGCAGCCCCGCGGCCCGGACCTACGAGCAGTACTTC
TRBJ1-5	-	-	TRBV6-5	CASSLQGHQPQHF	TGTGCCAGCAGCTTACAGGGTCACCAGCCCCAGCATTTT
TRBJ1-5	-	-	TRBV6-1	CASSQGKPQHF	TGTGCCAGCAGTCAGGGGAAGCCCCAGCATTTT
TRBJ2-3	TRBD2	-	TRBV9	CASSLGTSGGLRADTQYF	TGTGCCAGCAGCCTAGGGACTAGCGGGGGGTTAAGGGCAGATACGCAGTATTTT
TRBJ1-3	-	once	TRBV10-3	CATSLLSGNTIYF	TGTGCCACCTCCCTCCTCTCTGGAAACACCATATATTTT
TRBJ2-7	TRBD1	-	TRBV28	CASPPGQGAFYEQYF	TGTGCCAGCCCTCCGGGACAGGGGGCCTTCTACGAGCAGTACTTC
TRBJ2-5	TRBD2	-	TRBV7-2	CASSLVGAGAGETQYF	TGTGCCAGCAGCTTAGTTGGCGCGGGAGCGGGGGAGACCCAGTACTTC
TRBJ2-7	TRBD1	few	TRBV4-2	CASSQSGQGGDPYEQYF	TGTGCCAGCAGCCAATCGGGACAGGGGGGGGATCCCTACGAGCAGTACTTC
TRBJ1-3	-	few	TRBV9	CVLRSNTIYF	TGTGTCTTAAGGAGCAACACCATATATTTT
TRBJ1-5	TRBD1	-	TRBV4-3	CASSQGQGSNQPQHF	TGCGCCAGCAGCCAAGGACAGGGTAGCAATCAGCCCCAGCATTTT
TRBJ1-4	TRBD1	-	TRBV25-1	CASRDRGPNEKLFF	TGTGCCAGCAGGGACAGGGGGCCTAATGAAAAACTGTTTTTT
TRBJ2-7	TRBD2	-	TRBV6-4	CASSDPGTSGRPYEQYF	TGTGCCAGCAGTGACCCAGGGACTAGCGGGAGACCGTACGAGCAGTACTTC
TRBJ2-1	-	-	TRBV7-2	CASSPSPERYNEQFF	TGTGCCAGCAGCCCAAGCCCCGAGCGCTACAATGAGCAGTTCTTC
TRBJ1-6	-	few	TRBV28	CASILEGGSPLHF	TGTGCCAGCATACTAGAGGGAGGTTCACCCCTCCACTTT
TRBJ2-7	TRBD1	-	TRBV28	CASSVTGQGKDYEQYF	TGTGCCAGCAGTGTTACTGGACAGGGTAAGGATTACGAGCAGTACTTC
TRBJ1-4	-	-	TRBV28	CASSPLSSPRSREKLFF	TGTGCCAGCAGTCCTCTTTCGTCACCCCGATCGCGTGAAAAACTGTTTTTT
TRBJ2-3	-	-	TRBV6-5	CASRLTSSTDTQYF	TGTGCCAGCAGATTGACATCTAGCACAGATACGCAGTATTTT
TRBJ1-2	TRBD1	-	TRBV7-2	CASAQGLYYGYTF	TGTGCCAGCGCACAGGGGTTGTACTATGGCTACACCTTC
TRBJ2-3	TRBD1	-	TRBV7-3	CASSLRSRDRVRNTDTQYF	TGTGCCAGCAGCCTACGGTCCCGGGACAGGGTTAGAAACACAGATACGCAGTATTTT
TRBJ2-7	-	-	TRBV13	CASTSQGYHEQYF	TGTGCCAGCACCTCCCAGGGGTACCACGAGCAGTACTTC
TRBJ1-1	TRBD1	few	TRBV9	CASSFGQENTEAFF	TGTGCCAGCAGCTTTGGACAGGAGAACACTGAAGCTTTCTTT
TRBJ2-7	-	once	TRBV30	CAWSLAIARTKTHEQYF	TGTGCCTGGAGTCTGGCCATCGCTAGGACTAAAACCCACGAGCAGTACTTC
TRBJ1-4	-	-	TRBV2	CASSASRQPKGVNEKLFF	TGTGCCAGCAGCGCCTCGAGGCAGCCTAAGGGGGTTAATGAAAAACTGTTTTTT
TRBJ2-1	TRBD2	-	TRBV5-5	CASTQAGDYNEQFF	TGTGCCAGCACCCAAGCGGGAGACTACAATGAGCAGTTCTTC
TRBJ1-4	-	-	TRBV6-5	CASSYSNRPNEKLFF	TGTGCCAGCAGTTACTCGAACAGGCCTAATGAAAAACTGTTTTTT
TRBJ1-1	TRBD1	-	TRBV10-3	CAIRQGVNIPEAFF	TGTGCCATCAGACAGGGGGTCAATATCCCTGAAGCTTTCTTT
TRBJ1-4	-	-	TRBV28	CASSLGGATNEKLFF	TGTGCCAGCAGTTTAGGGGGCGCAACTAATGAAAAACTGTTTTTT
TRBJ2-3	-	-	TRBV9	CASSVEANTDTQYF	TGTGCCAGCAGCGTAGAAGCGAACACAGATACGCAGTATTTT
TRBJ2-7	-	-	TRBV28	CASSFLGQSSYEQYF	TGTGCCAGCAGTTTTCTTGGACAGAGCTCCTACGAGCAGTACTTC